This T cell receptor beta chain was retrieved from a study of blood T cell repertoires in COVID-19. About the study: Acute and convalescent COVID-19 specimens originated in the United States, Italy and Spain. The analysed material was cDNA or gDNA that came from T cells, B-cell-depleted T cells, or PBMCs.

Followed longitudinally, the Seattle patients had been enrolled during active infection. Germline CDR1 and CDR2: MDHEN and SYDVKM. The length of the CDR3 is 15 residues. The ends were cut back, 2 bases at V and 5 bases at J, with 13 bases in the middle. Original methodology: Reference gene primer amplification gave estimated nucleated cell counts. Method: immunoSEQ multiplex PCR; TCRdb's copy keeps in-frame clones and lacks some. The V and J calls and clone size were taken over from that table, and D and trimming were inferred from the DNA. The sample lists a few hundred thousand clones; around 90% were seen once.

Material for sequencing was peripheral blood. This sequence originates from a person aged 18 to 30 with COVID-19, enrolled during active disease. V gene TRBV28 combines with J gene TRBJ2-1; D not resolved. CDR3 loop: CASSLLPDSDNEQFF. In nucleotides, the CDR3 is TGTGCCAGCAGTTTACTCCCTGACTCGGACAATGAGCAGTTCTTC.